This is a list of T cell receptor beta chains from one sample in a study of T cell clonotyping in hematopoietic cell transplantation. Assay used: immunoSEQ multiplex PCR; TCRdb lists only in-frame clones, some missing. The repertoire holds roughly 15,000 clones, with about 85% as singletons. The input for sequencing was PBMCs, taken 100 days after allogeneic stem cell transplant. The receptors originated from a male patient between 60 and 69 years old who had an allogeneic stem cell transplant from a related donor, so the T cells may come from the graft donor. Some clones in this sample may be carry-over from other donors' samples. The CDR3 runs from the conserved cysteine through the conserved F or W. D genes are given only for firm matches. Clone size is not always given. Where it is, it says once, few, many or a class for expanded clones.

CDR3nt	CDR3aa	d_gene	abundance	v_gene	j_gene
TGTGCCACCAGCAGAGATTCAGGGGAGTGGACAGATACGCAGTATTTT	CATSRDSGEWTDTQYF	.	.	TRBV15	TRBJ2-3
TGTGCCAGTACCGGTGCCGGCGGGACCCAGTACTTC	CASTGAGGTQYF	.	few	TRBV19	TRBJ2-5
TGTGCCAGCAGTGAATACGGACTAGCGACAGAGACCCAGTACTTC	CASSEYGLATETQYF	TRBD2	.	TRBV25-1	TRBJ2-5
TGTGCCTGGACCGGTGGGTACACTGAAGCTTTCTTT	CAWTGGYTEAFF	.	.	TRBV30	TRBJ1-1
TGCAGCGCGTCCTCCGGGGGGAACACTGAAGCTTTCTTT	CSASSGGNTEAFF	.	.	TRBV29-1	TRBJ1-1
TGTGCCAGCAGCTTGAGGGGACAGGGTGTCTACGAGCAGTACTTC	CASSLRGQGVYEQYF	TRBD1	.	TRBV5-6	TRBJ2-7
TGTGCCACCAGCAGAGATAAGGCGTCAGTGGAGGGCTACACCTTC	CATSRDKASVEGYTF	.	.	TRBV15	TRBJ1-2
TGTGCCAGCAGCCAAGGCAGCGGGGGGGACAATGAGCAGTTCTTC	CASSQGSGGDNEQFF	TRBD2	.	TRBV4-2	TRBJ2-1
TGCGCCAGCAGCCAAGATAGCGAACTAGCGGGGGGGATTTCCTACGAGCAGTACTTC	CASSQDSELAGGISYEQYF	TRBD2	.	TRBV4-3	TRBJ2-7
TGCGCCAGCAGCGGGACAGTGTCTAGCACAGATACGCAGTATTTT	CASSGTVSSTDTQYF	TRBD1	.	TRBV5-1	TRBJ2-3
TGCAGCGTCCAACGTACGGACACGCAGGGTAACACCGGGGAGCTGTTTTTT	CSVQRTDTQGNTGELFF	.	.	TRBV29-1	TRBJ2-2
TGTGCCAGCAGCTTGGGGGGCCCAGATACGCAGTATTTT	CASSLGGPDTQYF	.	few	TRBV7-2	TRBJ2-3
TGTGCCACCAGCAAAGGACTAGCGGAAGAGACCCAGTACTTC	CATSKGLAEETQYF	TRBD2	.	TRBV15	TRBJ2-5
TGTGCCAGCAGTGGCGCCTTAGCGGGGGCCTACAATGAGCAGTTCTTC	CASSGALAGAYNEQFF	TRBD2	few	TRBV6-6	TRBJ2-1
TGTGCCAGCAGCATACAGGGCTCCTACGAGCAGTACTTC	CASSIQGSYEQYF	.	.	TRBV11-3	TRBJ2-7
TGTGCCAGCAGTTTTCAGACAGGAGGGTCAACTAATGAAAAACTGTTTTTT	CASSFQTGGSTNEKLFF	.	.	TRBV28	TRBJ1-4
TGTGCCAGCAGCCTCTCGGGGATCAACACTGAAGCTTTCTTT	CASSLSGINTEAFF	.	.	TRBV7-9	TRBJ1-1
TGCGCCAGCAGCCAAGTCCAGATCAATCAGCCCCAGCATTTT	CASSQVQINQPQHF	.	.	TRBV4-1	TRBJ1-5
TGTGCCAGCAACAGCCGTCAGACCTTCTTATATGGCTACACCTTC	CASNSRQTFLYGYTF	.	.	TRBV28	TRBJ1-2
TGTGCCAGCAGCCTACCGGGACAGGGCTACAATGAGCAGTTCTTC	CASSLPGQGYNEQFF	TRBD1	.	TRBV7-6	TRBJ2-1
TGTGCCAGTAGTATATGGGGGCGTGATACTGAAGCTTTCTTT	CASSIWGRDTEAFF	.	once	TRBV19	TRBJ1-1
TGTGCCAGCAGCTCACGACTAGCGGGGGGGGCAGAGACCCAGTACTTC	CASSSRLAGGAETQYF	TRBD2	.	TRBV7-2	TRBJ2-5
TGTGCCAGCAGCACTCAGGAGGCTGGGGCCAACGTCCTGACTTTC	CASSTQEAGANVLTF	.	.	TRBV7-3	TRBJ2-6
TGTGCCAGCAGTATCGCTCGGCAACGCTCCGAGCAGTACTTC	CASSIARQRSEQYF	.	.	TRBV11-3	TRBJ2-7
TGTGCCAGCAGCTCCCCCGGTGCGACCCAGTACTTC	CASSSPGATQYF	.	.	TRBV6-6	TRBJ2-5
TGTGCCAGCAGTTCCGGGACAGCGAACACCGGGGAGCTGTTTTTT	CASSSGTANTGELFF	TRBD1	few	TRBV28	TRBJ2-2
TGTGCCAGCAGTTTATCCGGACGGACGAACACCGGGGAGCTGTTTTTT	CASSLSGRTNTGELFF	.	.	TRBV27	TRBJ2-2
TGTGCCAGCAGCTTAGTGGCCGGGGAGCTGTTTTTT	CASSLVAGELFF	.	.	TRBV11-3	TRBJ2-2
TGTGCCAGCAGTGACTCCCTTTACGAGCAGTACTTC	CASSDSLYEQYF	.	.	TRBV6-4	TRBJ2-7